Each of the 21 T cell receptor beta chains below was sequenced from the same sample in a study of CXCR3-negative and CXCR3-positive naive CD8 T cells. Findings of the study overall: The study found more hydrophobic TRB CDR3s in CXCR3-positive naive cells than in CXCR3-negative naive cells.

Their target antigens are unknown. The authors made the TRB cDNA libraries by 5' RACE using UMI labels. Each CDR3 protein gets one entry in TCRdb, which reprocessed the 5' RACE reads and gives no DNA. In total, the table holds 150,000 or so distinct CDR3 sequences. The sample was naive CXCR3+ CD8+ T cells from blood. The subset here: CD45RO-CCR7+CD27+CD95- naive CD8+ T cells expressing CXCR3 (TNR3+). The receptors stem from a human donor in good health. Some clones in this sample may be carry-over from other donors' samples.

The chain links TRBV7-9 to TRBJ2-2; TCRdb designates TRBD2, a call that cannot be tested without DNA. Germline V gene sequence: CDR1 SEHNR, CDR2 FQNEAQ (reference sequence). CDR3 size: 13 residues. The CDR3 sequence is CASTRENTGELFF.

This CDR3 is CATSRDTSGSLTGELFF. The V call is TRBV15, the J call TRBJ2-2; TCRdb lists TRBD2, though no DNA is available to test this call. The CDR3 extends over 17 amino acids. The germline gives CDR1 LNHNV, CDR2 YYDKDF (reference sequence).

CDR3 residues: CSVEGASTYEQYF. The chain couples TRBV29-1 to TRBJ2-7. The CDR3 loop spans 13 amino acids. CDR1 and CDR2 from the germline V gene are SQVTM and ANQGSEA.

The rearrangement links TRBV5-1 to TRBJ2-1; TCRdb picks TRBD2, but there is no DNA to check that call. The germline gives CDR1 SGHRS, CDR2 YFSETQ. The CDR3 covers 15 residues. The CDR3 reads CASSLARGGLNEQFF.

The chain links TRBV12-3 or TRBV12-4 to TRBJ2-1; TCRdb designates TRBD1, a call that cannot be tested without DNA. The CDR3 extends over 17 amino acids. This CDR3 reads CASSLPPREVSYNEQFF.

The chain is built from TRBV29-1 and TRBJ2-1; TCRdb reports TRBD1, a call that lacks DNA to check it against. CDR1 and CDR2 (germline): SQVTM, ANQGSEA. CDR3 size: 13 residues. The CDR3 sequence is CSVRDGTPKEQFF.

The chain employs TRBV7-9 and TRBJ2-3; absent DNA, TCRdb's TRBD1 call cannot be checked. CDR3 length: 16 amino acids. Germline values: CDR1 SEHNR, CDR2 FQNEAQ (reference sequence). The CDR3 loop is CASSPGTGGHTDTQYF.

The genes are TRBV29-1 and TRBJ2-1; with no DNA, the TCRdb D assignment of TRBD2 cannot be verified. The CDR3 runs to 14 residues. Germline values: CDR1 SQVTM, CDR2 ANQGSEA. CDR3: CSAPSGYGYNEQFF.

The chain uses TRBV27 and TRBJ1-5; no DNA is available, so the TRBD1 call from TCRdb remains unchecked. Germline V gene sequence: CDR1 MNHEY, CDR2 SMNVEV (reference sequence). This CDR3 spans 16 amino acids. This CDR3 is CASSLSGQANNQPQHF.

The V call is TRBV30, the J call TRBJ2-1; TCRdb outputs TRBD2, but without DNA this stays unchecked. The CDR3 is made up of 14 amino acids. In germline, CDR1 is GTSNPN, CDR2 SVGIG (reference sequence). This chain's CDR3 is CAWETSGFRGEQFF. The full variable domain, rest sourced from reference TRBV30 and TRBJ2-1, is SQTIHQWPATLVQPVGSPLSLECTVEGTSNPNLYWYRQAAGRGLQLLFYSVGIGQISSEVPQNLSASRPQDRQFILSSKKLLLSDSGFYLCAWETSGFRGEQFFGPGTRLTVL.

The V gene is TRBV27, the J gene TRBJ2-3; as DNA is missing, the TRBD2 call by TCRdb cannot be tested. The CDR3 runs to 17 residues. Germline CDR1 reads MNHEY; CDR2 reads SMNVEV (reference sequence). CDR3 residues: CASRPPPVLGSTDTQYF.

The chain is built from TRBV28 and TRBJ1-1; TCRdb indicates TRBD1, and absent DNA this call remains unverified. Per the germline V gene, CDR1 is MDHEN and CDR2 is SYDVKM. This CDR3 is built from 15 residues. CDR3 residues: CASSPRQGALTEAFF.

CDR3 protein: CASSLLTQETQYF. The chain carries TRBV5-6 and TRBJ2-5. Germline loops: CDR1 SGHDT, CDR2 YYEEEE. This CDR3 spans 13 amino acids.

The genes are TRBV6-2 or TRBV6-3 and TRBJ2-7; TCRdb proposes TRBD1, but this gene call is untestable without DNA. This CDR3 has 14 residues. CDR1 and CDR2 (germline): MNHEY, SVGEGT. The CDR3 reads CASTEGDIPYEQYF.

J is TRBJ2-7 and V is TRBV6-5; TCRdb reports TRBD1, a call that lacks DNA to check it against. Per the germline V gene, CDR1 is MNHEY and CDR2 is SVGAGI. This CDR3 has 13 residues. The CDR3 is CATSTGAWDEQYF.

The chain uses TRBV5-1 and TRBJ2-7; the TCRdb D gene call, TRBD2, has no DNA to confirm it. CDR1 is SGHRS and CDR2 is YFSETQ in the germline V gene. The CDR3 totals 15 residues. The CDR3 spells CASSLANPHPYEQYF.

This chain connects TRBV6-1 to TRBJ1-1; TCRdb picks TRBD1, but there is no DNA to check that call. The CDR3 sequence is 14 residues long. The V gene's germline CDR1 is MNHNS and CDR2 SASEGT. The CDR3 region is CASSGQGADTEAFF.

The rearrangement uses TRBV30 and TRBJ1-1. The germline V gene has CDR1 GTSNPN and CDR2 SVGIG (reference sequence). The CDR3 sequence is 15 residues long. CDR3 protein: CAWNFGGWMETEAFF.

V gene TRBV3-1 combines with J gene TRBJ2-5; TCRdb's D call, TRBD1, is unchecked because there is no DNA. The CDR3 covers 17 residues. The germline CDR1 and CDR2 sequences are LGHDT and YNNKEL (reference sequence). The CDR3: CASSQGVWTAYQETQYF.

This chain links TRBV28 with TRBJ1-4. The CDR3 is 16 amino acids. CDR1 MDHEN and CDR2 SYDVKM come from the germline V gene. This CDR3 is CASTREIVATNEKLFF. The complete variable domain, with remaining parts taken from reference TRBV28 and TRBJ1-4, reads DVKVTQSSRYLVKRTGEKVFLECVQDMDHENMFWYRQDPGLGLRLIYFSYDVKMKEKGDIPEGYSVSREKKERFSLILESASTNQTSMYLCASTREIVATNEKLFFGSGTQLSVL.

V usage is TRBV7-3 and J usage is TRBJ2-2; no DNA is available, so the TRBD1 call from TCRdb remains unchecked. The CDR3 spans 13 residues. Germline V CDR1 and CDR2: SGHTA, FQGTGA. The CDR3 protein is CASSLAGGGELFF.